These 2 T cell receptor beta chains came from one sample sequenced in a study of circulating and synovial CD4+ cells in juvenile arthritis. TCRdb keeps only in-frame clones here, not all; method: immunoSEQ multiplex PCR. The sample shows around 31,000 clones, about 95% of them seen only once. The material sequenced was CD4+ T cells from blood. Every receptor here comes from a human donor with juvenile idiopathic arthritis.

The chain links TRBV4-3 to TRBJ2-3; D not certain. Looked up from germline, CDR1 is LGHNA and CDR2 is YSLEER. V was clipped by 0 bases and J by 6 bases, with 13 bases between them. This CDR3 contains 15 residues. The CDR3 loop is CASSQEIGPWDTQYF. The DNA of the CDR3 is TGCGCCAGCAGCCAAGAGATCGGTCCCTGGGATACGCAGTATTTT.

The CDR3 sequence: CSVDSAERFNEQFF. CDR3 in DNA: TGCAGCGTTGACTCTGCGGAGAGGTTCAATGAGCAGTTCTTC. The chain is built from TRBV29-1 and TRBJ2-1; D unclear. Trimming pared 3 bases from V and 6 bases from J, leaving 15 bases between. CDR1 and CDR2 from the germline V gene are SQVTM and ANQGSEA. The CDR3 length is 14 residues.